This T cell receptor (beta chain) was sequenced for a study of T cells in Graves' hyperthyroidism and ophthalmopathy. The study, taken as a whole, reports: The blood repertoire included most of the expanded thyroid clonotypes above 0.001.

Newly diagnosed hyperthyroidism, duration under 2 months, in patients aged 18 to 65. RNA transcripts provided the source from which TCR beta CDR3 regions were amplified. HTBI primers were employed in a first-round RT-PCR of the TCR CDR3. TCRdb reprocessed the multiplex PCR reads with MiXCR, giving one entry per CDR3 protein. The profile shows under 250,000 distinct CDR3 sequences, 17% of them singletons. This clonotype has a handful of counts. The antigen is undetermined. V shed 2 bases and J 4 bases; nucleotides not matched to a gene: 5. The CDR3 extends over 15 amino acids. Germline V gene sequence: CDR1 LGHNA, CDR2 YNFKEQ.

The chain uses TRBV4-2 and TRBJ2-5, with TRBD1 matching 9 bases. Specimen: blood. The TCR sequence derives from a man aged 45 to 65 with Graves' hyperthyroidism. CDR3 DNA sequence: TGTGCCAGCAGCCAACCGGGACAGGGAAGAGAGACCCAGTACTTC. Translated, it gives CASSQPGQGRETQYF.